The 18 T cell receptor beta chains given below trace back to one sample, sequenced in a study of blood T cell repertoires in COVID-19. This table comes from immunoSEQ multiplex PCR, and its TCRdb copy is limited to in-frame clones, with some not included. The data hold 200,000 to 250,000 clones, with about nine tenths observed a single time. Sample: peripheral blood. The receptors stem from a man aged 50-59 years with acute or convalescent COVID-19.

This rearrangement joins TRBV5-5 to TRBJ2-2, with D possibly TRBD2 on 6 matching bases. The CDR3 is 13 amino acids. Trimming shortened V by 4 bases and J by 7 bases, and 11 bases separated the two germline ends. Germline lookup yields CDR1 SGHKS and CDR2 YYEKEE (reference sequence). CDR3 in amino acids: CASSPGLHGELFF. CDR3 DNA sequence: TGTGCCAGCAGCCCGGGACTTCACGGGGAGCTGTTTTTT.

The rearrangement joins TRBV25-1 to TRBJ2-1; TRBD1 matches 11 bases. There are 16 residues in the CDR3. With 5 bases clipped from V and 4 bases from J, the junction kept 7 bases outside the gene matches. Germline CDR1 and CDR2: MGHDK and SYGVNS. CDR3 sequence reads: CASSPPGTGGYNEQFF. CDR3 nucleotides: TGTGCCAGCAGTCCACCCGGGACAGGGGGGTACAATGAGCAGTTCTTC.

This clone was seen just once. The V call is TRBV19, the J call TRBJ1-4, with D maybe TRBD1 (5 bases). The CDR3 runs to 14 residues. Deletions cut 1 base from V and 5 bases from J, with 8 bases between. Germline CDR1 reads LNHDA; CDR2 reads SQIVND (reference sequence). The CDR3 sequence: CASSIGQMNEKLFF. DNA for the CDR3: TGTGCCAGTAGTATAGGACAGATGAATGAAAAACTGTTTTTT.

This clone has only a few counts. This rearrangement joins TRBV4-1 to TRBJ1-5; D is unresolved. CDR1 is MGHRA, CDR2 YSYEKL, per germline. The V end lost 2 bases, the J end lost 6 bases, and 5 bases lay between the germline ends. This CDR3 is built from 12 residues. The CDR3 coding sequence is TGCGCCAGCAGCCAATTCGGTCAGCCCCAGCATTTT. Translation: CASSQFGQPQHF.

The CDR3 DNA is TGTGCCAGCAGTTTGGGGGGGAGCGGCAATCAGCCCCAGCATTTT. Protein product: CASSLGGSGNQPQHF. The V and J genes are TRBV6-5 and TRBJ1-5, with D perhaps matching TRBD1 (5 bases). Germline assignment: CDR1 MNHEY and CDR2 SVGAGI. The CDR3 is 15 amino acids. Trimming took off 4 bases at V and 2 bases at J, with 12 bases between the two ends.

The rearrangement joins TRBV4-1 to TRBJ1-1; D gene unclear. Germline V gives CDR1 MGHRA, CDR2 YSYEKL. The CDR3 totals 15 residues. Between the trimmed V and J ends, which lost 1 base and 1 base, there was a span of 10 bases. DNA of the CDR3: TGCGCCAGCAGCCAAGGGCGACAACGGAACACTGAAGCTTTCTTT. Residues: CASSQGRQRNTEAFF.

This chain uses TRBV19 with TRBJ1-1, with a tentative D call TRBD1 (5 bases). The germline V gene encodes CDR1 LNHDA and CDR2 SQIVND (reference sequence). CDR3 length: 15 amino acids. Between the trimmed V and J ends, which lost 5 bases and 3 bases, there was a span of 16 bases. The CDR3 DNA is TGTGCCAGTAGTTGGACCGGCAGGGTGGACACTGAAGCTTTCTTT. Translation: CASSWTGRVDTEAFF.

This chain links TRBV19 with TRBJ2-5; 8 positions agree with TRBD2. The CDR3 spans 14 residues. Germline V CDR1 and CDR2: LNHDA, SQIVND (reference sequence). The junction had 7 bases not matched to a gene; V was cut back by 6 bases and J by 4 bases. CDR3 coding DNA: TGTGCCAGTAGAGCCCGGGGGGGCGGAGAGACCCAGTACTTC. Translated, it gives CASRARGGGETQYF.

This clone was counted a single time. This chain joins TRBV7-8 and TRBJ1-5, with D perhaps TRBD1 (5 bases). Trimming removed 0 bases at V and 0 bases at J, with 27 bases between. Germline loops: CDR1 SGHVS, CDR2 FQNEAQ. This CDR3 region has 22 residues. CDR3 in amino acids: CASSLATFSGDSRRNSNQPQHF. CDR3 bases: TGTGCCAGCAGCTTAGCCACTTTTAGCGGGGACTCGAGAAGGAATAGCAATCAGCCCCAGCATTTT.

The V gene is TRBV18, the J gene TRBJ1-2, with a weak D call TRBD1 (6 bases). The CDR3 runs 15 residues. Trimming pared 3 bases from V and 7 bases from J, leaving 18 bases between. CDR1 and CDR2 from the germline V gene are KGHSH and LQKENI. CDR3 nucleotide sequence: TGTGCCAGCTCACCCGGGTGGGAACAGGGAAGTGGCTACACCTTC. Residues: CASSPGWEQGSGYTF. Based on the CDR3 plus reference TRBV18 and TRBJ1-2, the full variable domain is NAGVMQNPRHLVRRRGQEARLRCSPMKGHSHVYWYRQLPEEGLKFMVYLQKENIIDESGMPKERFSAEFPKEGPSILRIQQVVRGDSAAYFCASSPGWEQGSGYTFGSGTRLTVV.

This clone has just one count. This chain connects TRBV5-5 to TRBJ2-3; 14 positions agree with TRBD2. V lost 5 bases to trimming and J lost 5 bases; unmatched junction nucleotides: 10. Looked up from germline, CDR1 is SGHKS and CDR2 is YYEKEE (reference sequence). There are 17 residues in the CDR3. CDR3 nucleotides: TGTGCCAGCAGATCAACGGGCGGGACTAGCGGGGGAGATACGCAGTATTTT. Translated, it gives CASRSTGGTSGGDTQYF.

The chain is built from TRBV5-1 and TRBJ2-1; D is uncertain. The germline V gene encodes CDR1 SGHRS and CDR2 YFSETQ. The V gene lost 0 bases and the J gene lost 5 bases, with 6 bases spanning the gap. The CDR3 covers 13 residues. The CDR3 sequence is CASSLVVDNEQFF. DNA for the CDR3: TGCGCCAGCAGCTTGGTCGTAGACAATGAGCAGTTCTTC.

The rearrangement uses TRBV6-2 or TRBV6-3 and TRBJ1-2; D may be TRBD1 (5 bases). CDR1 and CDR2 (germline): MNHEY, SVGEGT. CDR3 length: 13 residues. Trimming left V 4 bases short and J 4 bases short, with 10 bases between. The CDR3 region has the DNA TGTGCCAGCAGTTCCGGGGGAGGCTATGGCTACACCTTC. The encoded protein is CASSSGGGYGYTF.

V and J are TRBV11-3 and TRBJ1-1, with D maybe TRBD1 (6 bases). The CDR3 totals 14 residues. CDR1 is SGHNT and CDR2 is YENEEA in the germline V gene. V shed 3 bases and J shed 1 base, with 9 bases lying between them. The CDR3 region is CASSFGGQNTEAFF. The DNA of the CDR3 is TGTGCCAGCAGCTTTGGGGGCCAGAACACTGAAGCTTTCTTT.

CDR3 DNA sequence: TGCGCCAGCAGCAGGGACATTGCTAATTCACCCCTCCACTTT. Amino acid sequence: CASSRDIANSPLHF. The chain recombines TRBV5-1 with TRBJ1-6, with TRBD1 as a possible D gene (6 bases). The CDR3 loop spans 14 amino acids. The germline V and J ends were trimmed by 4 bases and 6 bases, with 11 bases remaining between them. Germline values: CDR1 SGHRS, CDR2 YFSETQ. Supplemented by reference TRBV5-1 and TRBJ1-6, the full variable domain reads KAGVTQTPRYLIKTRGQQVTLSCSPISGHRSVSWYQQTPGQGLQFLFEYFSETQRNKGNFPGRFSGRQFSNSRSEMNVSTLELGDSALYLCASSRDIANSPLHFGNGTRLTVT.

The chain combines TRBV29-1 with TRBJ2-5, with TRBD1 identical over 9 bases. J lost 9 bases, V lost 4 bases, and 9 bases had no gene match. CDR1 is SQVTM and CDR2 is ANQGSEA in the germline V gene. The CDR3 is made up of 13 amino acids. Here the CDR3 reads CSVAPGQGSPQYF. In nucleotides, the CDR3 is TGCAGCGTTGCCCCGGGACAGGGATCCCCCCAGTACTTC.

This clone was seen a single time. This chain connects TRBV13 to TRBJ2-6, with a tentative D call TRBD1 (5 bases). The CDR3 is made up of 13 amino acids. Trimming left V 2 bases short and J 12 bases short, with 11 bases between. In germline, CDR1 is PRHDT, CDR2 FYEKMQ (reference sequence). This CDR3 is CASSLQGISVLTF. In nucleotides, the CDR3 is TGTGCCAGCAGCTTACAGGGTATCAGCGTCCTGACTTTC.

This clone appeared a single time. The rearrangement uses TRBV6-5 and TRBJ1-2; 7 positions match TRBD1. J was trimmed by 3 bases and V by 4 bases; bases with no gene match: 5. Germline assignment: CDR1 MNHEY and CDR2 SVGAGI. The length of the CDR3 is 14 residues. The CDR3 sequence: CASSLHRGYYGYTF. The DNA for the CDR3 is TGTGCCAGCAGTTTACACAGGGGTTACTATGGCTACACCTTC.